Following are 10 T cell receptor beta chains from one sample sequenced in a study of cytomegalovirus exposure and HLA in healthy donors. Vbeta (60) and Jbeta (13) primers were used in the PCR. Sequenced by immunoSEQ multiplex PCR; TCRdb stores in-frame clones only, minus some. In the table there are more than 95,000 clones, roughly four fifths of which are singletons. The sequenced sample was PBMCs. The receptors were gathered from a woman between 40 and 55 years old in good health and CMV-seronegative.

CDR3 bases: TGTGCCAGCAGCTCTGGACAGGACCAGCCCCAGCATTTT. Residues: CASSSGQDQPQHF. The chain joins TRBV6-6 to TRBJ1-5; TRBD1 aligns across 7 bases. Trimming removed 6 bases from V and 7 bases from J; junction bases left unmatched: 6. The germline gives CDR1 MNHNY, CDR2 SVGAGI (reference sequence). This CDR3 has 13 amino acids.

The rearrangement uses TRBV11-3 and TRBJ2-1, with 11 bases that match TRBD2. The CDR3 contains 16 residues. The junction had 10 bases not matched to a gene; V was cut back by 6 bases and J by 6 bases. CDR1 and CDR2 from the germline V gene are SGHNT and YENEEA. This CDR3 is CASSFRSGRAVNEQFF. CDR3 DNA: TGTGCCAGCAGTTTCCGTAGCGGGAGGGCCGTCAATGAGCAGTTCTTC.

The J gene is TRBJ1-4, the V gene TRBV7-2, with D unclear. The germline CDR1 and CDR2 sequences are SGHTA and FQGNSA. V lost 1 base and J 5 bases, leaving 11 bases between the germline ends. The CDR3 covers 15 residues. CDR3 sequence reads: CASSLGGPGNEKLFF. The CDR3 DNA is TGTGCCAGCAGCTTAGGAGGGCCGGGGAATGAAAAACTGTTTTTT. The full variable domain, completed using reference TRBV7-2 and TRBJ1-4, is GAGVSQSPSNKVTEKGKDVELRCDPISGHTALYWYRQSLGQGLEFLIYFQGNSAPDKSGLPSDRFSAERTGGSVSTLTIQRTQQEDSAVYLCASSLGGPGNEKLFFGSGTQLSVL.

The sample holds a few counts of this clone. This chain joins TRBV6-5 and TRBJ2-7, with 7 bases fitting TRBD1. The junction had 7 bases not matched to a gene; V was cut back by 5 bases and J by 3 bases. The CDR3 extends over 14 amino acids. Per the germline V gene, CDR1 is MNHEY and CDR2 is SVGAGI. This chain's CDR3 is CASSQVGTDYEQYF. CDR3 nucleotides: TGTGCCAGCAGTCAAGTTGGGACAGACTACGAGCAGTACTTC.

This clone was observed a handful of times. CDR3 DNA: TGTGCCAGCAGTGGAGGGCAGGAAGGTGGGGCCAACGTCCTGACTTTC. This translates into CASSGGQEGGANVLTF. The chain uses TRBV6-4 and TRBJ2-6, with D tentatively TRBD2 (5 bases). The CDR3 is made up of 16 amino acids. Germline V gives CDR1 MRHNA, CDR2 SNTAGT. The V end lost 4 bases, the J end lost 3 bases, and 13 bases lay between the germline ends.

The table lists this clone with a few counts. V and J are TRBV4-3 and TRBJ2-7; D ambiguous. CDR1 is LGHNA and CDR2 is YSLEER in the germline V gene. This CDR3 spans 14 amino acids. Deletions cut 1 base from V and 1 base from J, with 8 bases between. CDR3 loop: CASSQAAQSYEQYF. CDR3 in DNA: TGCGCCAGCAGCCAAGCGGCACAGTCCTACGAGCAGTACTTC.

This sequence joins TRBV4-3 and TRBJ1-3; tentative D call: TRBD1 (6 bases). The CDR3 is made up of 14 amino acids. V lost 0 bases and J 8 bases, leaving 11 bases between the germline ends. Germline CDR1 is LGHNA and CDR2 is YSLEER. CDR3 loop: CASSQESWGHTIYF. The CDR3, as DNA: TGCGCCAGCAGCCAAGAATCGTGGGGGCACACCATATATTTT.

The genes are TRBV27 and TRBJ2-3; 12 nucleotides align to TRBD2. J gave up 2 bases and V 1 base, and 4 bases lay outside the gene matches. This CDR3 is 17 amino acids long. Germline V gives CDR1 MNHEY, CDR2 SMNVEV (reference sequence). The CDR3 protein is CASSLLLAGGATDTQYF. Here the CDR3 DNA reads TGTGCCAGCAGTTTATTACTAGCGGGAGGAGCCACAGATACGCAGTATTTT.

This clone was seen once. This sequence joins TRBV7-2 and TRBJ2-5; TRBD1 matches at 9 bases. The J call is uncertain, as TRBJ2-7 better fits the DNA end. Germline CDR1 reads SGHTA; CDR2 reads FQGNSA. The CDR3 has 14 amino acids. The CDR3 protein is CASSSLGQGYEQYF. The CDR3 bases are TGTGCCAGCAGCTCCCTAGGACAGGGGTACGAGCAGTACTTC.

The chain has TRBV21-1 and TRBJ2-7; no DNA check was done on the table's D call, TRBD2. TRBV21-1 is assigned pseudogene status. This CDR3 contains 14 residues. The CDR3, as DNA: TGTGCCAGCAGCAAATTCTGGACGACGGGGGAGCAGTACTTC. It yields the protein CASSKFWTTGEQYF.